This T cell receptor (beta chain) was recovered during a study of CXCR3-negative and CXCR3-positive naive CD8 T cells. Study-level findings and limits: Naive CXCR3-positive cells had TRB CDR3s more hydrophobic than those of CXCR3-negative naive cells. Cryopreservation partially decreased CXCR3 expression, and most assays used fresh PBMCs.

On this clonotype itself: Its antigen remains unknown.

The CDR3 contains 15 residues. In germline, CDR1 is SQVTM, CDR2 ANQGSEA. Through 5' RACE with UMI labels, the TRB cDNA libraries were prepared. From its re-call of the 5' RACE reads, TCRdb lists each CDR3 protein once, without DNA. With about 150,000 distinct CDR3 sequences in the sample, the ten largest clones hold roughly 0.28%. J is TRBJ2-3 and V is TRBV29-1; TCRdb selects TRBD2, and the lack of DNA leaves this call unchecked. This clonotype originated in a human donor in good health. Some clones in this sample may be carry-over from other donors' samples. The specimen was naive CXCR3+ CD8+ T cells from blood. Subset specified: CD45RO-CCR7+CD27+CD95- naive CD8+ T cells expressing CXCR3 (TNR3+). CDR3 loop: CSVDPTSGPTDTQYF.